This T cell receptor beta chain was captured by sequencing in a study of blood T cell repertoires in COVID-19. In the study overall: Samples came from the United States, Italy and Spain, spanning acute and convalescent COVID-19. The cDNA or gDNA used as material had been derived from T cells, B-cell-depleted T cells, or PBMCs.

Original processing notes: Cell counts per sample came from amplifying reference gene primers. Clones were read by immunoSEQ multiplex PCR, and TCRdb kept only the in-frame ones, dropping some. The V and J calls and clone size come from that table; D and trimming were worked out from the DNA. The repertoire holds roughly 62,000 clones, with roughly 86% as singletons. Per the germline V gene, CDR1 is SGHNT and CDR2 is YYREEE (reference sequence). The CDR3 loop spans 17 amino acids. With V trimmed by 4 bases and J by 5 bases, 13 bases remained unmatched. The V gene is TRBV5-4, the J gene TRBJ1-2; 11 bases map to TRBD1. The receptor was derived from a man between 65 and 85 years old with acute or convalescent COVID-19. Input material: peripheral blood. For the CDR3, the DNA is TGTGCCAGCAGCGGTCCGGGACAGGGGGTCTTAAGTTATGGCTACACCTTC. Translated: CASSGPGQGVLSYGYTF.